The T cell receptor beta chain under discussion was sequenced for a study of shared clonotypes between healthy human individuals. The CDR3 has 12 amino acids. Per germline, CDR1 SNHLY and CDR2 FYNNEI. The V end was cut by 10 bases, the J end by 2 bases, with 12 bases between. Naive CD8 cells lacked CD45RO and underwent positive selection for CCR7, leaving out terminally differentiated effector memory CD45RA+ cells. Using immunoSEQ multiplex PCR, the repertoire was profiled, and TCRdb retains in-frame clones only, with some absent. The table has about 2.2 million clones, about 93% seen once. The sequenced sample was naive CD8+ T cells from PBMCs. V usage is TRBV2 and J usage is TRBJ2-7; D perhaps matches TRBD1 (5 bases). The sequence was obtained from a man aged 18-30 years in good health. Some clones in this sample may be carry-over from other donors' samples. The CDR3 DNA reads as TGTGCCATCACAAAGGGGACCTACGAGCAGTACTTC. Translation gives CAITKGTYEQYF.